Reported below is one TCR beta chain. Its target is unknown. This entry is derived from a study of monozygotic twins with inflammatory bowel disease. The study, taken as a whole, reports: Individual T cell subtypes were not distinguishable. The analysis yielded no support for one strong signal or clonotype associated with IBD. Clonotype sharing was lower in IBD patients than healthy twins, most markedly with disease activity.

TCRdb derives one entry per CDR3 protein from the 5' RACE reads, leaving out DNA. This listing includes some 330,000 distinct CDR3 sequences. Whole blood that had not undergone T cell sorting provided the isolated total RNA. The CDR3 consists of 14 residues. Germline loops: CDR1 DFQATT, CDR2 SNEGSKA (reference sequence). The sequencing input was blood. The rearrangement joins TRBV20-1 to TRBJ2-7; TCRdb designates TRBD2, a call that cannot be tested without DNA. The receptor comes from a human donor with ulcerative colitis or Crohn's disease, or a healthy co-twin of an affected twin (not recorded which). The CDR3 is CSASGGGRSYEQYF.